The clone carrying this T cell receptor (beta chain) was observed a few times. What it binds is not known. TCRdb recomputed calls from the RT-PCR reads with MiXCR, one row per CDR3 protein. The sample gives some 500,000 distinct CDR3 sequences, more than 15% of which show up once; less than 4% is in the top ten. These data belong to a study of response to subunit inactivated influenza vaccine. Broader study findings: The authors put forward the suggestion that each seasonal influenza vaccination may bring in only a limited number of new T cells.

Trimming left V 3 bases short and J 1 base short, with 18 bases between. CDR1 is MNHEY and CDR2 is SVGEGT in the germline V gene. The CDR3 has 17 amino acids. The genes are TRBV6-2 or TRBV6-3 and TRBJ2-5; TRBD1 is a possible D gene (5 bases). The starting material was CD4+ T cells sorted from PBMCs, obtained roughly 24 months after vaccination. This clonotype was obtained from a man aged 45 to 70 who received an inactivated influenza vaccine. CDR3: CASSYSITDSFQETQYF. The CDR3 coding sequence is TGTGCCAGCAGTTATAGCATCACCGACAGCTTCCAAGAGACCCAGTACTTC.